The clone carrying this T cell receptor (beta chain) was seen many times. Its antigen is currently unknown. This sample stems from a study of CD8 T cells in ankylosing spondylitis. Points from the study as a whole: What seemed typical of ankylosing spondylitis blood was a TCR beta motif built from fewer than ten highly homologous variants. The study looked at matched synovial fluid samples from ankylosing spondylitis patients. Disease-linked clones were reported to be significantly enriched there. Clones linked to disease, bearing a CD8+ phenotype, were relatively rare in peripheral blood.

Quantitative 5'-RACE was performed with molecular barcodes, and it yielded the TCR beta libraries. In TCRdb, the 5' RACE reads were re-called with MiXCR into one record per CDR3 protein. The sample lists around 180,000 distinct CDR3 sequences; 18% were seen once. Trimming shortened V by 2 bases and J by 1 base, and 9 bases separated the two germline ends. The CDR3 is 13 residues long. Germline V gene sequence: CDR1 DFQATT, CDR2 SNEGSKA (reference sequence). This chain connects TRBV20-1 to TRBJ2-7; D remains ambiguous. Source material: blood, either unsorted or a sorted T cell fraction (not recorded which). This receptor was identified in a male donor aged 10 to 30 with ankylosing spondylitis or in good health (not recorded which). CDR3 DNA: TGCAGTGCTAGACATGGCCGTTCCTACGAGCAGTACTTC. Amino acids: CSARHGRSYEQYF.